This is a list of T cell receptor delta chains from one sample in a study of gamma-delta chains in newborns, infants, children. TCRdb reapplied CATT to the reads. The profile covers about 11,000 delta-chain clones, with 3% to 4% appearing a single time and 8.5% to 10% taken by the ten largest. Sequencing was carried out using blood. All receptors come from a child who was a newborn, infant or young child, either healthy, febrile or measles-vaccinated (not recorded which). Each CDR3 is given with its conserved first and last residue. D genes are given only for firm matches. Clone size is given for some rows only: seen once, a few or many times, or a class if the clone is expanded.

j_gene: TRDJ1; abundance: .; v_gene: TRAV29/DV5; d_gene: TRDD3; CDR3nt: TGTGCAGCGAGCGAAAAGACCCGCTTCTGGGGGATAACTTACATGTACACCGATAAACTCATCTTT; CDR3aa: CAASEKTRFWGITYMYTDKLIF
j_gene: TRDJ2; abundance: .; v_gene: TRDV2; d_gene: TRDD3; CDR3nt: TGTGCCTGTGACATACTGGGGGAGACAGCACAACTCTTTTTT; CDR3aa: CACDILGETAQLFF
j_gene: TRDJ1; abundance: few; v_gene: TRDV1; d_gene: TRDD2; CDR3nt: TGTGCTCTTGGTCGGGCCTTCCTCCCGGGAGCAGGCCGCGATAAACTCATCTTT; CDR3aa: CALGRAFLPGAGRDKLIF
j_gene: TRDJ1; abundance: .; v_gene: TRDV1; d_gene: .; CDR3nt: TGTGCTCTTGGGGAATATAGTGTCCGACACGTCCTGTACAACCACCTTTACACCGATAAACTCATCTTT; CDR3aa: CALGEYSVRHVLYNHLYTDKLIF
j_gene: TRDJ1; abundance: .; v_gene: TRDV1; d_gene: TRDD2; CDR3nt: TGTGCTCTTGGAAATTCCTACCTTCAGGTGGCACGGATCGATAAACTCATCTTT; CDR3aa: CALGNSYLQVARIDKLIF
j_gene: TRDJ1; abundance: large; v_gene: TRDV1; d_gene: .; CDR3nt: TGTGCTCTACTGCCTCGCCTAGGGGGGTGGAAACTCATCTTT; CDR3aa: CALLPRLGGWKLIF
j_gene: TRDJ1; abundance: medium-sized; v_gene: TRDV1; d_gene: TRDD3; CDR3nt: TGTGCTCTTGGGGAACCACCCAAACCTTACTGGGGGCTAAGAGTCTGGTACACCGATAAACTCATCTTT; CDR3aa: CALGEPPKPYWGLRVWYTDKLIF
j_gene: TRDJ1; abundance: .; v_gene: TRDV1; d_gene: TRDD3; CDR3nt: TGTGCTCTTGGGGGCTGGGGGACCCTCACCGATAAACTCATCTTT; CDR3aa: CALGGWGTLTDKLIF
j_gene: TRDJ1; abundance: few; v_gene: TRDV1; d_gene: TRDD3; CDR3nt: TGTGCTCTTGGGGAACCGGGGTTCCGGTTCTTTTCCCACTGGGGTGAAACCGATAAACTCATCTTT; CDR3aa: CALGEPGFRFFSHWGETDKLIF
j_gene: TRDJ1; abundance: few; v_gene: TRDV1; d_gene: TRDD3; CDR3nt: TGTGCTCTTGGGAACCCCACCCCCCACCGCCTTAGTTGGGGGATGTACACCGATAAACTCATCTTT; CDR3aa: CALGNPTPHRLSWGMYTDKLIF
j_gene: TRDJ1; abundance: few; v_gene: TRDV1; d_gene: .; CDR3nt: TGTGCTCTTGGGGAACCTCTCCTACTGTGGGGCTTTTACACCGATAAACTCATCTTT; CDR3aa: CALGEPLLLWGFYTDKLIF
j_gene: TRDJ3; abundance: medium-sized; v_gene: TRDV2; d_gene: TRDD3; CDR3nt: TGTGCCTGTGACACCCTTGTACTGGGGGATCCAAGCTCCTGGGACACCCGACAGATGTTTTTC; CDR3aa: CACDTLVLGDPSSWDTRQMFF
j_gene: TRDJ1; abundance: few; v_gene: TRDV1; d_gene: .; CDR3nt: TGTGCTCTTGGGGGTTCAACTCCGCCTACGTGCGGAAGGGATTTTGCCGATAAACTCATCTTT; CDR3aa: CALGGSTPPTCGRDFADKLIF
j_gene: TRDJ1; abundance: medium-sized; v_gene: TRDV2; d_gene: TRDD3; CDR3nt: TGTGCCTGTGACACCGTGCGTACTGGGGGATACGAAAGCACCGATAAACTCATCTTT; CDR3aa: CACDTVRTGGYESTDKLIF
j_gene: TRDJ1; abundance: .; v_gene: TRDV2; d_gene: TRDD3; CDR3nt: TGTGCCTGTGACACCATGACACTGGGGGATACCCCCTTTCCGTACACCGATAAACTCATCTTT; CDR3aa: CACDTMTLGDTPFPYTDKLIF
j_gene: TRDJ2; abundance: few; v_gene: TRDV1; d_gene: .; CDR3nt: TGTGCTCTTGGATCGGCCCCTATCCAATCGACAGCACAACTCTTCTTT; CDR3aa: CALGSAPIQSTAQLFF
j_gene: TRDJ1; abundance: .; v_gene: TRDV1; d_gene: TRDD3; CDR3nt: TGTGCTCTTGGGGAACGAAGCCTCCTCCACCACTGGGGGATACGAACCACCGATAAACTCATCTTT; CDR3aa: CALGERSLLHHWGIRTTDKLIF
j_gene: TRDJ1; abundance: .; v_gene: TRDV1; d_gene: .; CDR3nt: TGTGCTCTTGGGGAACTGAAGTATCGTGGGATCCTACAAATAGGGGGATACACCGATAAACTCATCTTT; CDR3aa: CALGELKYRGILQIGGYTDKLIF
j_gene: TRDJ1; abundance: medium-sized; v_gene: TRDV2; d_gene: TRDD3; CDR3nt: TGTGCCTGTGACACCCTCATCGGGGATACTCAGTACACCGATAAACTCATCTTT; CDR3aa: CACDTLIGDTQYTDKLIF
j_gene: TRDJ3; abundance: .; v_gene: TRDV1; d_gene: TRDD2; CDR3nt: TGTGCTCTTGGGGAAAGGGGGCGGTTCCTACGCGCGGCTGGTGAGACCTGGGACACCCGACAGATGTTTTTC; CDR3aa: CALGERGRFLRAAGETWDTRQMFF
j_gene: TRDJ1; abundance: .; v_gene: TRDV1; d_gene: .; CDR3nt: TGTGCTCTTGGGGAACTAGTTGCGGGGGGTAACCCGTACACCGATAAACTCATCTTT; CDR3aa: CALGELVAGGNPYTDKLIF
j_gene: TRDJ1; abundance: .; v_gene: TRDV1; d_gene: .; CDR3nt: TGTGCTCTTGGGGAACCCACCCCTCCTATAACCGATAAACTCATCTTT; CDR3aa: CALGEPTPPITDKLIF
j_gene: TRDJ1; abundance: .; v_gene: TRDV1; d_gene: TRDD3; CDR3nt: TGTGCTCTTGGGGAAGATGTTCCTTGTGGGGGATACGGTCCCGATAAACTCATCTTT; CDR3aa: CALGEDVPCGGYGPDKLIF